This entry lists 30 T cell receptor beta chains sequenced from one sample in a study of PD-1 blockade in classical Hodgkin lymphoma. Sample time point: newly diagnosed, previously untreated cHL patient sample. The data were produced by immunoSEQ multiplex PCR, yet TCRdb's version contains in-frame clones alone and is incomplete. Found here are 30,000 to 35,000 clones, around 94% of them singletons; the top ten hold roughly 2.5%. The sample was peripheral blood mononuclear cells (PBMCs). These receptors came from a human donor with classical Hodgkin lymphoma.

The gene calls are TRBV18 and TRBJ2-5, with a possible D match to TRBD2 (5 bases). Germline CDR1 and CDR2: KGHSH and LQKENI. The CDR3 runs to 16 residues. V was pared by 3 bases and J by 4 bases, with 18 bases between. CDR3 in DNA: TGTGCCAGCTCACCCCGGGAAGCTGAACCCTTAGAGACCCAGTACTTC. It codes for CASSPREAEPLETQYF. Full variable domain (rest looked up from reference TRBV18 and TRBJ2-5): NAGVMQNPRHLVRRRGQEARLRCSPMKGHSHVYWYRQLPEEGLKFMVYLQKENIIDESGMPKERFSAEFPKEGPSILRIQQVVRGDSAAYFCASSPREAEPLETQYFGPGTRLLVL.

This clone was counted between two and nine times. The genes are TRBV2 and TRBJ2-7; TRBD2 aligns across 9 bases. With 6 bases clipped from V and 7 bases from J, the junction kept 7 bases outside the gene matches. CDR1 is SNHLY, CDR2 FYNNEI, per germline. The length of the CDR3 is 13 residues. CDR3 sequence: CASRASGVGEQYF. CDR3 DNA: TGTGCCAGCAGGGCTAGCGGGGTAGGAGAGCAGTACTTC.

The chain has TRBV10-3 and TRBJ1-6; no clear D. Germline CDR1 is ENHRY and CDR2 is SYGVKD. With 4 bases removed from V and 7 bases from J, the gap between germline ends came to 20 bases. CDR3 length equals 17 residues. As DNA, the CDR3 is TGTGCCATCAGTGTGGCCAGGTCCACTCTGGACAATTCACCCCTCCACTTT. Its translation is CAISVARSTLDNSPLHF.

The DNA of the CDR3 is TGTGCCAGCAGGATTAGGGGATATAATTCACCCCTCCACTTT. It codes for CASRIRGYNSPLHF. The chain uses TRBV6-5 and TRBJ1-6; a possible D gene is TRBD1 (5 bases). V was trimmed by 6 bases and J by 4 bases, leaving 10 bases between them. Germline assignment: CDR1 MNHEY and CDR2 SVGAGI. The CDR3 is made up of 14 amino acids.

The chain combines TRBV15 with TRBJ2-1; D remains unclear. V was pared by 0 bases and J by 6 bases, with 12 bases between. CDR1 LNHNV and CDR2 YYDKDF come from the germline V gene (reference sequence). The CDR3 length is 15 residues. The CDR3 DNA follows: TGTGCCACCAGCAGAGACGGGCAGACTCCCAATGAGCAGTTCTTC. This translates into CATSRDGQTPNEQFF.

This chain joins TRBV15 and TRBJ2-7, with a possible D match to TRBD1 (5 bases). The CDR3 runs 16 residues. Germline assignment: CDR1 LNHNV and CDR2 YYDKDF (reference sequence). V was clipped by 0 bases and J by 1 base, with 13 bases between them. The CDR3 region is CATSREKATVSYEQYF. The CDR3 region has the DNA TGTGCCACCAGCAGAGAAAAAGCGACAGTGTCCTACGAGCAGTACTTC.

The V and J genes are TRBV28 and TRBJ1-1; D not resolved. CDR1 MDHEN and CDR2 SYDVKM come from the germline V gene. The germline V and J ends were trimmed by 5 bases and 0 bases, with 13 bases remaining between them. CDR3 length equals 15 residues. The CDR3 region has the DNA TGTGCCAGCAGTGTGCGGGCCTACTTGAACACTGAAGCTTTCTTT. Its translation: CASSVRAYLNTEAFF.

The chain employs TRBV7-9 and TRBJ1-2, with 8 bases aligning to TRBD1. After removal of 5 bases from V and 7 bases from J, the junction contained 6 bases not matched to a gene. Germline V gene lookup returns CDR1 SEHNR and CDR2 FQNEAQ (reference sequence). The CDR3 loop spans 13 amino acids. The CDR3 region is CASSPQGTGGYTF. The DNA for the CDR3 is TGTGCCAGCAGCCCACAGGGGACAGGTGGCTACACCTTC.

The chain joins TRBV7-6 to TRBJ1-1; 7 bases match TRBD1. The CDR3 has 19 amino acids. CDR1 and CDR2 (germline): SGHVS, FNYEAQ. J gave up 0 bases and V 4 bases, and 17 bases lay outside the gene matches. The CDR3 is CASSYDRATGPLMNTEAFF. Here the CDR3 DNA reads TGTGCCAGCAGCTACGACAGGGCGACGGGCCCTTTAATGAACACTGAAGCTTTCTTT.

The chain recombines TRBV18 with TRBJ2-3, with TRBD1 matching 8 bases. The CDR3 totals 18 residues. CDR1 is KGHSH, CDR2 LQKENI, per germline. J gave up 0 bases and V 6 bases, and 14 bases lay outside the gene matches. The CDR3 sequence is CASSPRTGHSFSTDTQYF. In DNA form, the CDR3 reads TGTGCCAGCTCCCCCAGGACAGGGCACTCCTTTAGCACAGATACGCAGTATTTT.

This chain's CDR3 is CASSFGGADSYEQYF. The DNA of the CDR3 is TGCGCCAGCAGCTTTGGTGGGGCAGACTCCTACGAGCAGTACTTC. The V and J genes are TRBV5-1 and TRBJ2-7, with D possibly matching TRBD1 (5 bases). V was trimmed by 2 bases and J by 0 bases, leaving 12 bases between them. The CDR3 extends over 15 amino acids. CDR1 is SGHRS, CDR2 YFSETQ, per germline.

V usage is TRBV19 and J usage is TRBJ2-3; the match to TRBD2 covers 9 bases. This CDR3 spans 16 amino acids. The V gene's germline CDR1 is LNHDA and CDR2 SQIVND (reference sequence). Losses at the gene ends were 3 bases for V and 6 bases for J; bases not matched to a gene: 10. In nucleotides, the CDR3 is TGTGCCAGTAGTATGGGAGCGGGAGGCCGGTGGGATACGCAGTATTTT. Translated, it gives CASSMGAGGRWDTQYF.

The CDR3 DNA sequence: TGTGCCTGGAGCCTTCTCAATCAGCCCCAGCATTTT. Protein sequence: CAWSLLNQPQHF. This chain joins TRBV30 and TRBJ1-5; D not certain. V lost 3 bases and J lost 3, with 6 bases in between. Germline V gene sequence: CDR1 GTSNPN, CDR2 SVGIG (reference sequence). There are 12 residues in the CDR3.

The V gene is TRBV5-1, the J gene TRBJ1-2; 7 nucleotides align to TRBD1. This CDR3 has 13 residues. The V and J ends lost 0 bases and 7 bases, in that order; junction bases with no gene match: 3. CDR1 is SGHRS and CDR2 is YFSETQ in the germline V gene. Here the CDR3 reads CASSLAGGSGYTF. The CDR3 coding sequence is TGCGCCAGCAGCTTGGCAGGGGGGAGTGGCTACACCTTC.

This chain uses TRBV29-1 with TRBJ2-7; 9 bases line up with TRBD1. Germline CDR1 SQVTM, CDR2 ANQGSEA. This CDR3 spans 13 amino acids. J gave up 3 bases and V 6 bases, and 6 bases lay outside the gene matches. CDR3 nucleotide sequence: TGCAGCGTAGAGGGACAGGGAAACTACGAGCAGTACTTC. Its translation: CSVEGQGNYEQYF.

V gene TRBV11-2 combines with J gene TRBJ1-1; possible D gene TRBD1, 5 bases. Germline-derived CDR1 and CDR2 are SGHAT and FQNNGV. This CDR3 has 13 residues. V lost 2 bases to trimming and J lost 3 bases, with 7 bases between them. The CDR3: CASSLQGYTEAFF. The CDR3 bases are TGTGCCAGCAGCTTACAGGGATACACTGAAGCTTTCTTT.

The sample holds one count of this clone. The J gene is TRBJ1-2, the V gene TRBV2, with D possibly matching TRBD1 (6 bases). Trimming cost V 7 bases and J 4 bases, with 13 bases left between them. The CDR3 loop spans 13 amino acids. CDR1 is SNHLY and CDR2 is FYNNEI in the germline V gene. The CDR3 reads CASTGDKVYGYTF. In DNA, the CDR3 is TGTGCCAGCACCGGGGACAAAGTCTATGGCTACACCTTC.

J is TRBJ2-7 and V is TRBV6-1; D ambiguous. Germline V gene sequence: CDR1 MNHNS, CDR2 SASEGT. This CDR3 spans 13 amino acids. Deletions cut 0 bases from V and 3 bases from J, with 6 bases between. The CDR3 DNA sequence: TGTGCCAGCAGTGAAGCGCCTAGCTACGAGCAGTACTTC. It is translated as CASSEAPSYEQYF.

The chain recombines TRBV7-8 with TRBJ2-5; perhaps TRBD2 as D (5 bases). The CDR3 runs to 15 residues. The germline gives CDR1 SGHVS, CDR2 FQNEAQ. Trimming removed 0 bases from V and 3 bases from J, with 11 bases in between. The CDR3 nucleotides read TGTGCCAGCAGCTTAGCGCGGGCAGGAGAAGAGACCCAGTACTTC. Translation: CASSLARAGEETQYF.

CDR3 sequence reads: CASTKIGGSTYEQYF. The CDR3, as DNA: TGTGCCAGCACCAAAATAGGCGGGTCGACCTACGAGCAGTACTTC. V is TRBV6-1 and J is TRBJ2-7; D is perhaps TRBD2 (5 bases). Trimming shortened V by 7 bases and J by 2 bases, and 18 bases separated the two germline ends. CDR1 and CDR2 from the germline V gene are MNHNS and SASEGT. This CDR3 has 15 amino acids.

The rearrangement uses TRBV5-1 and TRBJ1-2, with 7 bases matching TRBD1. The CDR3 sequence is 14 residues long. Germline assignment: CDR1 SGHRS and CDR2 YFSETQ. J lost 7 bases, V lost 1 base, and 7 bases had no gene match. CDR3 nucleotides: TGCGCCAGCAGCTTGACAGGGGAAGAGGGTGGCTACACCTTC. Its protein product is CASSLTGEEGGYTF.

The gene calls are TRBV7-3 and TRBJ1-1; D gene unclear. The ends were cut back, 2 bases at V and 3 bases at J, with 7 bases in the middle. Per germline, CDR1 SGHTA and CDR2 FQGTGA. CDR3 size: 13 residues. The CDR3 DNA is TGTGCCAGCAGCTTAGGACGGTACACTGAAGCTTTCTTT. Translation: CASSLGRYTEAFF.

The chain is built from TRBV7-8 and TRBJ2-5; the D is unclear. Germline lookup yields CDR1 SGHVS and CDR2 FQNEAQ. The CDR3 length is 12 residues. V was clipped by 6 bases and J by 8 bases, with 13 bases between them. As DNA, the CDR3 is TGTGCCAGCAGTTCCATCGGCACCACCCAGTACTTC. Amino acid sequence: CASSSIGTTQYF. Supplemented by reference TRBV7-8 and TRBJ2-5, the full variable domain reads GAGVSQSPRYKVAKRGQDVALRCDPISGHVSLFWYQQALGQGPEFLTYFQNEAQLDKSGLPSDRFFAERPEGSVSTLKIQRTQQEDSAVYLCASSSIGTTQYFGPGTRLLVL.

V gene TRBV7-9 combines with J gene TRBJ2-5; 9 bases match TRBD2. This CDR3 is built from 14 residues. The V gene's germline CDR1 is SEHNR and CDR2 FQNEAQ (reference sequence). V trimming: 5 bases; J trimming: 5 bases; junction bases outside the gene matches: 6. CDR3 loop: CASSQAGGWETQYF. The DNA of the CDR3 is TGTGCCAGCAGCCAAGCGGGGGGTTGGGAGACCCAGTACTTC.

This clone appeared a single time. As DNA, the CDR3 is TGCGCCAGCAGCTTGGAAGGGACAGACCAAGAGACCCAGTACTTC. Its protein is CASSLEGTDQETQYF. The genes are TRBV5-1 and TRBJ2-5, with 7 bases fitting TRBD1. Losses at the gene ends were 0 bases for V and 0 bases for J; bases not matched to a gene: 2. Germline CDR1 reads SGHRS; CDR2 reads YFSETQ. The CDR3 has 15 residues.

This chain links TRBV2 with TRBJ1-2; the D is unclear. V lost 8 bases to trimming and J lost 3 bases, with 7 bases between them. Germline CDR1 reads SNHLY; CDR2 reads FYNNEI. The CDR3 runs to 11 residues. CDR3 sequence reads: CASGTYYGYTF. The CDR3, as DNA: TGTGCCAGCGGAACCTACTATGGCTACACCTTC.

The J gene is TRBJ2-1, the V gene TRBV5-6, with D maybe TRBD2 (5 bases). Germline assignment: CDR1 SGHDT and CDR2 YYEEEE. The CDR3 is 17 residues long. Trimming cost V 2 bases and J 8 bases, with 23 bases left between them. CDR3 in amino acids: CASSFGVLGRGNDEQFF. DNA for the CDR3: TGTGCCAGCAGCTTCGGGGTCCTGGGTCGAGGGAACGATGAGCAGTTCTTC.

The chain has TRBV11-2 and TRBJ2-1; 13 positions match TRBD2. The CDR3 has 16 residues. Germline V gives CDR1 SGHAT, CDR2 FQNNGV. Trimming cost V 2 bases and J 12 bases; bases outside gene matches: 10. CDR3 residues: CASSLRLAGGTGGQFF. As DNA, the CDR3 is TGTGCCAGCAGCTTACGACTAGCGGGAGGTACAGGGGGGCAGTTCTTC.

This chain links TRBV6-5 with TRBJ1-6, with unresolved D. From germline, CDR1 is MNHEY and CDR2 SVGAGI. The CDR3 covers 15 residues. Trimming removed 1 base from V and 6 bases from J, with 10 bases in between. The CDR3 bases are TGTGCCAGCAGTTACTTGGCCACCGGTAATTCACCCCTCCACTTT. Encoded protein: CASSYLATGNSPLHF.

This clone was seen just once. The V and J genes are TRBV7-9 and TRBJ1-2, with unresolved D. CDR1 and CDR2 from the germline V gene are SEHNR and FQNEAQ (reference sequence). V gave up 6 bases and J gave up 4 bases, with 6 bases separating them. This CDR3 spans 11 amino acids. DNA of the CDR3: TGTGCCAGCAGACCATTCTATGGCTACACCTTC. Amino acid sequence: CASRPFYGYTF.